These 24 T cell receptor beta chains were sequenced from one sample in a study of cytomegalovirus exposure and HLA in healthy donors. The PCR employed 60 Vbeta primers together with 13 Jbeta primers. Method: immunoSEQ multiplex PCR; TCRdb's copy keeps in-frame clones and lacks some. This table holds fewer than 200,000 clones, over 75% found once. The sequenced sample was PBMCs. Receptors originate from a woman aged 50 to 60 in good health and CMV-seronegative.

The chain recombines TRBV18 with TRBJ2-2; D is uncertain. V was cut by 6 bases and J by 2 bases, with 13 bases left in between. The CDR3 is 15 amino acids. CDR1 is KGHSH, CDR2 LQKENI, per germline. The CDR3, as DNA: TGTGCCAGCTCCCCGCAAAGCGTAAACACCGGGGAGCTGTTTTTT. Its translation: CASSPQSVNTGELFF.

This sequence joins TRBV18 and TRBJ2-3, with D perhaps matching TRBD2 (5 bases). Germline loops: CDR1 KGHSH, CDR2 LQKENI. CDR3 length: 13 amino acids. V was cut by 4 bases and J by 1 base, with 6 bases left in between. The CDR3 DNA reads TGTGCCAGCTCACTGGGAGGCACAGATACGCAGTATTTT. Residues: CASSLGGTDTQYF.

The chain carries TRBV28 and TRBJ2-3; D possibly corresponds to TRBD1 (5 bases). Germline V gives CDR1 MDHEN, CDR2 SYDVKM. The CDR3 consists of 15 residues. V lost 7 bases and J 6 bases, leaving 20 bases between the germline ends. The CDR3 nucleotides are TGTGCCAGCATCCCGCAGGGCCGAGGTGCGGATACGCAGTATTTT. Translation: CASIPQGRGADTQYF. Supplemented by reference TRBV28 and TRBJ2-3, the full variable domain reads DVKVTQSSRYLVKRTGEKVFLECVQDMDHENMFWYRQDPGLGLRLIYFSYDVKMKEKGDIPEGYSVSREKKERFSLILESASTNQTSMYLCASIPQGRGADTQYFGPGTRLTVL.

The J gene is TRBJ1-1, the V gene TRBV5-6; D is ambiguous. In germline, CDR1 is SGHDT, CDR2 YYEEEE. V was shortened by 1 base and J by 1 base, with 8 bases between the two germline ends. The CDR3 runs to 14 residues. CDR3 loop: CASSLIFQNTEAFF. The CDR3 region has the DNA TGTGCCAGCAGCTTGATTTTCCAGAACACTGAAGCTTTCTTT.

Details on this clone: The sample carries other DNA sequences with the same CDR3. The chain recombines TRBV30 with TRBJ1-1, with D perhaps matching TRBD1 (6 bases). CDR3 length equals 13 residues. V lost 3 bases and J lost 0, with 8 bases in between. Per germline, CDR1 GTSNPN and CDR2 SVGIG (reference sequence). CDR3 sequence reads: CAWRRGMNTEAFF. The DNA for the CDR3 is TGTGCCTGGAGGAGGGGGATGAACACTGAAGCTTTCTTT.

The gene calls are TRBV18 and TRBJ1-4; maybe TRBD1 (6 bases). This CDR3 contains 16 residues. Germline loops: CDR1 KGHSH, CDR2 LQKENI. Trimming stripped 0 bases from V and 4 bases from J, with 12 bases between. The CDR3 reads CASSPPIAGVNEKLFF. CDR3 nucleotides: TGTGCCAGCTCACCACCAATAGCAGGGGTTAATGAAAAACTGTTTTTT. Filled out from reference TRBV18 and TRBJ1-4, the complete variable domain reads NAGVMQNPRHLVRRRGQEARLRCSPMKGHSHVYWYRQLPEEGLKFMVYLQKENIIDESGMPKERFSAEFPKEGPSILRIQQVVRGDSAAYFCASSPPIAGVNEKLFFGSGTQLSVL.

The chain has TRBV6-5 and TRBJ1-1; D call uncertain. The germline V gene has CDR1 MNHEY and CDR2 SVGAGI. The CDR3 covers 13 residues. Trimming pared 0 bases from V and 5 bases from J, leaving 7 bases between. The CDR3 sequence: CASSYSGRTEAFF. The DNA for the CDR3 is TGTGCCAGCAGTTACTCAGGGAGGACTGAAGCTTTCTTT.

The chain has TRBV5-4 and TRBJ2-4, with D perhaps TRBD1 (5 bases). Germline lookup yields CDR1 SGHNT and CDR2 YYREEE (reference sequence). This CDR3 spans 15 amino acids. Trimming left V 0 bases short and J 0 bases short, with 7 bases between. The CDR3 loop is CASSLAQGAKNIQYF. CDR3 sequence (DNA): TGTGCCAGCAGCTTGGCGCAGGGAGCCAAAAACATTCAGTACTTC. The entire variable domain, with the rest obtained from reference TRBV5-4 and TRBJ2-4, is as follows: ETGVTQSPTHLIKTRGQQVTLRCSSQSGHNTVSWYQQALGQGPQFIFQYYREEENGRGNFPPRFSGLQFPNYSSELNVNALELDDSALYLCASSLAQGAKNIQYFGAGTRLSVL.

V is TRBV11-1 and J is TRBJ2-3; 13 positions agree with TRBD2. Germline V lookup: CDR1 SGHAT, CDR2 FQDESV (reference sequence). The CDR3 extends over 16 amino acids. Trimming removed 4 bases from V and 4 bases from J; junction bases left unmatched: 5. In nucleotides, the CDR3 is TGTGCCAGCAGCTCATCAGGACTAGCGGGAGCAGATACGCAGTATTTT. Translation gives CASSSSGLAGADTQYF.

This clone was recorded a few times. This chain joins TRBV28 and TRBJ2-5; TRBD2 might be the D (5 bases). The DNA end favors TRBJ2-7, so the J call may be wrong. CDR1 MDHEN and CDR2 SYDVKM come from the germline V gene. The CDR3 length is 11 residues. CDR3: CASRRAVEQYF. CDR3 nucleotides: TGTGCCAGCAGGAGAGCGGTCGAGCAGTACTTC.

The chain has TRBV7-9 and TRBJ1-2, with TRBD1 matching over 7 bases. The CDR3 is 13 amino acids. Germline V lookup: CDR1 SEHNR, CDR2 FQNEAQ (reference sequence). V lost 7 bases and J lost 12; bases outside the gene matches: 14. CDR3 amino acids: CASTLGGQGDNTF. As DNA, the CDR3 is TGTGCCAGCACCCTGGGTGGGCAGGGGGATAACACCTTC.

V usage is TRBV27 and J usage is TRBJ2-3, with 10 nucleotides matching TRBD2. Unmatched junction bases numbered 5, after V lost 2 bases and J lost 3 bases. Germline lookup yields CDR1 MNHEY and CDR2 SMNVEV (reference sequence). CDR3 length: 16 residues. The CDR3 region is CASSLLAGEGTDTQYF. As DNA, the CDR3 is TGTGCCAGCAGTTTACTAGCGGGAGAAGGAACAGATACGCAGTATTTT.

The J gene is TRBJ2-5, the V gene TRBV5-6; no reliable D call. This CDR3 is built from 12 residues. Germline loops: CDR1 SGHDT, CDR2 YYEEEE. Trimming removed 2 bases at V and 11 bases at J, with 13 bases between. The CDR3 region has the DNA TGTGCCAGCAGCTTCCCTGGGCAAATACAGTACTTC. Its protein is CASSFPGQIQYF.

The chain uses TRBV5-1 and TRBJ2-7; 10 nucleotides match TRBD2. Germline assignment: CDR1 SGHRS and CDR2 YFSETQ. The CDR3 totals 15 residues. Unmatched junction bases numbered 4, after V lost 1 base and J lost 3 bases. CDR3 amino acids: CASSLSGRDNYEQYF. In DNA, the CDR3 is TGCGCCAGCAGCTTGAGCGGGAGGGACAACTACGAGCAGTACTTC.

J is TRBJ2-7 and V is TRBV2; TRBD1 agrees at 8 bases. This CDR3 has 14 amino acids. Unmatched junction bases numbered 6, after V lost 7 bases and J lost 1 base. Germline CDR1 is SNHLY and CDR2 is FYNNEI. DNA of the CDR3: TGTGCCAGCACCAAAGGACAGGGTTCCTACGAGCAGTACTTC. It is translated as CASTKGQGSYEQYF.

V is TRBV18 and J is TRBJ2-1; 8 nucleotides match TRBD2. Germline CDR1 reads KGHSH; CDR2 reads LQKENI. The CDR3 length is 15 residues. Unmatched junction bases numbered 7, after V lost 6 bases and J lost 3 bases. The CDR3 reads CASSPAGGFYNEQFF. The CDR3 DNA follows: TGTGCCAGCTCCCCGGCGGGGGGCTTCTACAATGAGCAGTTCTTC.

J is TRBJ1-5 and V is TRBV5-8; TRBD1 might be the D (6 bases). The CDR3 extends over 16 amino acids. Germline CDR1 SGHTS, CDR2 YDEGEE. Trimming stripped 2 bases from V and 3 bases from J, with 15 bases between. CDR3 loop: CASSFRPTGSNQPQHF. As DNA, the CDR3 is TGTGCCAGCAGCTTCCGCCCAACAGGGTCCAATCAGCCCCAGCATTTT.

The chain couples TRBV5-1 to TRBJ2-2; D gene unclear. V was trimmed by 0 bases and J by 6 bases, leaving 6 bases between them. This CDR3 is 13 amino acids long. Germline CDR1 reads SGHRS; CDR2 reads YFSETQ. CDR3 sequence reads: CASSLESAGELFF. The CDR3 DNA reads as TGCGCCAGCAGCTTGGAGAGTGCCGGGGAGCTGTTTTTT.

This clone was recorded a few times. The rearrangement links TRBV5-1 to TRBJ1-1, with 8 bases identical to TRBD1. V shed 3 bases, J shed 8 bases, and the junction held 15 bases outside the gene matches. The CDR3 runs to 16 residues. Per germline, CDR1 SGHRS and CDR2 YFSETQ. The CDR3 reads CASSSGQGEAKKEAFF. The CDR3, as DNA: TGCGCCAGCAGCTCTGGACAGGGTGAAGCCAAAAAAGAAGCTTTCTTT. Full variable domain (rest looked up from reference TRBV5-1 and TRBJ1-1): KAGVTQTPRYLIKTRGQQVTLSCSPISGHRSVSWYQQTPGQGLQFLFEYFSETQRNKGNFPGRFSGRQFSNSRSEMNVSTLELGDSALYLCASSSGQGEAKKEAFFGQGTRLTVV.

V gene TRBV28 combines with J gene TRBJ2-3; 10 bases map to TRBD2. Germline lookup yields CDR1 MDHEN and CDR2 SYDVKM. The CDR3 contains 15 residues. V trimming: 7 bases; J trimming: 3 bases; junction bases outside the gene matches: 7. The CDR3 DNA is TGTGCCAGCACTGAGGAACTAGCGGGGACAGATACGCAGTATTTT. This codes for CASTEELAGTDTQYF.

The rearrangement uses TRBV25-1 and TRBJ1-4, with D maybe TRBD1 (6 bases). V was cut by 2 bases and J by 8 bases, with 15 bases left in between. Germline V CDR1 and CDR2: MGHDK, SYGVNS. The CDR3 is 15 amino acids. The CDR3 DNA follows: TGTGCCAGCAGTGAACCAGGGGTCATCACAGAAAAACTGTTTTTT. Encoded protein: CASSEPGVITEKLFF.

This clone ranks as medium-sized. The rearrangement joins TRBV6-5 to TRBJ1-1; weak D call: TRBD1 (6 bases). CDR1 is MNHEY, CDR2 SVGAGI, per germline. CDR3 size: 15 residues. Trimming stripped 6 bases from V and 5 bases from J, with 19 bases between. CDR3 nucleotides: TGTGCCAGCAGACCCCTACAGGGATCCAGGACTGAAGCTTTCTTT. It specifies CASRPLQGSRTEAFF.

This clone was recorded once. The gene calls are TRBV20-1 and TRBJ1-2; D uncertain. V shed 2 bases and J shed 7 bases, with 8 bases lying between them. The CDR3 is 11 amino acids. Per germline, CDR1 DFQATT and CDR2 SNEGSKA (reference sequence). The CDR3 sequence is CSARWRVGYTF. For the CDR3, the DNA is TGCAGTGCTAGATGGAGGGTTGGCTACACCTTC.

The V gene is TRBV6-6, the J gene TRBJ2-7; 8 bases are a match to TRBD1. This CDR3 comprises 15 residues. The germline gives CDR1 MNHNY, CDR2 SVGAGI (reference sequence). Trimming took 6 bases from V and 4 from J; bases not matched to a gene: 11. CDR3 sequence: CASRRDGQGSYEQYF. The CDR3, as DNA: TGTGCCAGCAGGCGGGACGGACAGGGAAGTTACGAGCAGTACTTC.